Here is one T cell receptor beta chain with its context. This clonotype was detected many times. Its antigen remains unidentified. Base qualities are not provided; no much larger clone lies one nucleotide away. These data come from a study of T cells after yellow fever vaccination (dated by TCRdb to between 2017 and 2020). As for the study more broadly: Libraries from fractions with low cell numbers were prepared with the SMART-Seq v4 Ultra Low Input RNA kit. To follow T-cell clones before and after primary and booster YFV17D yellow fever vaccination, bulk TCR alpha and beta repertoires were sequenced over time. Two healthy male donors, one aged 18 to 30 and one aged 30 to 39 years, were included in the cohort. Bulk PBMC replicates and cell subsets were isolated from blood drawn at multiple timepoints before and after both primary and secondary immunization. The paper as a whole reports these results and caveats: Compared with the primary T-cell response, the secondary T-cell response was weaker but faster, peaking on day 5 rather than day 15. Most clones expanded after primary vaccination (around 96% of CD4 and roughly 91% of CD8) were re-detected after the booster, suggesting that broad memory maintenance occurred. A small share of clonotypes occurred in both CD4 and CD8 compartments, likely arising from convergent recombination. Because abundant contaminating clonotypes from the bulk population could be contained in FACS-sorted repertoires, computational filtering was required. The study included only a couple of donors, which limits how far the findings can be generalized.

Instrument on record: Illumina NovaSeq 6000. Synthesis of TCR cDNA relied on 5'RACE template switching, a step that introduced a universal primer site along with unique molecular identifiers. cDNA synthesis was primed from both the TCR alpha and TCR beta constant segments. Libraries were amplified in two PCR steps, with sample barcodes and sequencing adapters added in the second step. Sequencing of libraries was done on Illumina HiSeq 2500 (2x100 bp) or NovaSeq (2x150 bp). Per the authors' processing: Reads were demultiplexed and collapsed into UMI consensus sequences with MIGEC, and V(D)J alignment was performed with MiXCR. Clonotypes responding to the vaccine were identified with edgeR on replicate PBMC samples, with the criteria of FDR below 0.01 and a log2 fold change above 5 up to day 15. Bulk clonotypes were assigned CD4 or CD8 identity according to which sequenced CD4 or CD8 repertoire held them at higher abundance. TCRdb trimmed public reads at Q25 via fastp, called clones via MiXCR and kept in-frame beta chains. Duplicate CDR3 protein sequences are folded into a single record with the most common DNA and genes. The V and J calls come from TCRdb's annotation, not from the publication. In this sample the table shows about 320,000 distinct CDR3 sequences, about 10% of which occur a single time. Roughly 3% of the sample lies in the top ten.

Per the publication, the treatment or condition label means: live attenuated yellow fever vaccine strain. PBMCs were isolated from peripheral blood using a standard Ficoll-Paque protocol. CD4 and CD8 T-cell fractions were isolated with Dynabeads CD4 and CD8 positive selection kits. RNA was extracted with TriZol from bulk PBMCs, CD4 and CD8 fractions, and dextramer-positive and dextramer-negative fractions. This sample comprised CD4+ T cells sorted from PBMCs, obtained 45 days after the yellow fever booster vaccination. This TCR was sampled from a man younger than 30 who received the YFV17D yellow fever vaccine.

The CDR3 reads CSVDSLQDGGAAFF. Read as DNA, the sequence is TGCAGCGTTGATTCCTTGCAGGATGGGGGGGCAGCTTTCTTT. Recombination joined TRBV29-1 with TRBJ1-1, with a weak D call of TRBD1 (6 bases match). The germline V gene supplies CDR1 SQVTM and CDR2 ANQGSEA. The CDR3 spans 14 residues, from the cysteine through the phenylalanine. The entry retains the CDR3 DNA only, 42 bases that are in frame from base 1. The V end loses 3 bases and the J end loses 10 bases, and a stretch of 21 bases separates them.